The following is a TCR beta chain sequence with its context. Data came from immunoSEQ multiplex PCR; TCRdb stores just in-frame clones and leaves some out. The sample carries under 450,000 clones, about 90% recorded once. This specimen comes from a study of blood T cell repertoires in COVID-19. Study overall: Sources were T cells, B-cell-depleted T cells, or PBMCs; the material itself was cDNA or gDNA.

Grouping used clinical history reported by participants in a survey and questionnaire. Resolution of symptoms, clearance, or two negative PCRs was present in recovered Cohort 3 donors. Losses at the gene ends were 4 bases for V and 1 base for J; bases not matched to a gene: 2. CDR1 and CDR2 (germline): KGHSH, LQKENI. The CDR3 has 14 amino acids. The clonotype comes from a woman aged 25-40 years who had recovered from COVID-19. V and J are TRBV18 and TRBJ2-7; 9 bases are a match to TRBD1. Input material: PBMCs or T cells enriched from blood (not recorded which). This chain's CDR3 is CASSLGQGSYEQYF. CDR3 nucleotide sequence: TGTGCCAGCTCACTGGGACAGGGTTCCTACGAGCAGTACTTC.